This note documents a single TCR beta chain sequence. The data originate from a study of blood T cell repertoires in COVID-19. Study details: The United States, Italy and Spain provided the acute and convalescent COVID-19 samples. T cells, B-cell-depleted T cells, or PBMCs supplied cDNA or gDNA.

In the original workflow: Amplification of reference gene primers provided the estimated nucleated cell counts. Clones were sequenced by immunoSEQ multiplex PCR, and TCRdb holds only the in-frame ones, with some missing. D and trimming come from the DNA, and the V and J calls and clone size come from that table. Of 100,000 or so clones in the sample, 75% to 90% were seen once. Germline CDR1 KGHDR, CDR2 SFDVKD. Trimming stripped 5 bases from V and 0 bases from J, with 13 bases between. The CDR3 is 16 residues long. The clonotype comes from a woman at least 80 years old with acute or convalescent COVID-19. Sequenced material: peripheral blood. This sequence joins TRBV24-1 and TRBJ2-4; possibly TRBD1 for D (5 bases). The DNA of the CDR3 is TGTGCCACCAGTGGAGTTAGGGGCAGAGCCAAAAACATTCAGTACTTC. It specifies CATSGVRGRAKNIQYF.